A selection of T cell receptor beta chains follows, all from one sample in a study of T-cell reconstitution after alpha-beta-depleted transplantation in children. MiXCR, run by TCRdb on the PCR reads, gives a single entry per CDR3 protein. The sample consists of around 120,000 distinct CDR3 sequences, 20% to 25% of them appearing once. The sample in question was PBMCs, mostly from graft donor cells, obtained 180 days after TCRalphabeta/CD19-depleted stem cell transplant. These receptors were taken from a male patient aged 2-10 years who had a stem cell transplant for chronic granulomatous disease, so the T cells may come from the graft donor. CDR3s include the opening cysteine and the closing phenylalanine or tryptophan. Each record gives: clone size, V gene, J gene, D gene, CDR3 DNA, CDR3 protein. The D gene is left open where the match is weak. Part of the rows lack a size; the others show once, few, many or a class for expanded clones.

>.|TRBV12-3/TRBV12-4|TRBJ2-6|TRBD2
TGTGCCAGCAGCCCACAGATCCCCGGGGAGGGCTCAGTCCTGACTTTC
CASSPQIPGEGSVLTF
>.|TRBV6-5|TRBJ2-7|TRBD1
TGTGCCAGCAGTTACAGGGGACAGGGGACCTACGAGCAGTACTTC
CASSYRGQGTYEQYF
>few|TRBV6-6|TRBJ2-7|.
TGTGCCAGCAGTTCCACGACCGACGAGCAGTACTTC
CASSSTTDEQYF
>many|TRBV7-3|TRBJ2-3|.
TGTGCCAGCAGCTTTCGAGGAGATTCAATTACAGATACGCAGTATTTT
CASSFRGDSITDTQYF
>many|TRBV5-1|TRBJ2-7|.
TGCGCCAGCAGCCTAGTGGGGCTCTACGAGCAGTACTTC
CASSLVGLYEQYF
>many|TRBV20-1|TRBJ2-7|TRBD1
TGCAGTGCTAGAGATAAGGGGGCGTCCCTCGAGCAGTACTTC
CSARDKGASLEQYF
>.|TRBV5-1|TRBJ2-2|.
TGCGCCAGCAGCTCACAAGGCACCGGGGACCTGTTTTTT
CASSSQGTGDLFF
>.|TRBV12-3/TRBV12-4|TRBJ1-5|.
TGTGCCAGCAGCCACCGGGACACTCCTAGCAATCAGCCCCAGCATTTT
CASSHRDTPSNQPQHF
>many|TRBV14|TRBJ2-7|.
TGTGCCAGCAGCCAGGCGGTAGGCCACTCCTACGAGCAGTACTTC
CASSQAVGHSYEQYF
>.|TRBV20-1|TRBJ2-7|.
TGCAGTGCTAGCGAGGGGAGGCGGTCCTACGAGCAGTACTTC
CSASEGRRSYEQYF
>.|TRBV29-1|TRBJ2-1|.
TGCAGCGTTGAAGAACCGGAGGGGCGGGTTGATGAGCAGTTCTTC
CSVEEPEGRVDEQFF
>many|TRBV20-1|TRBJ2-3|TRBD2
TGCAGTGCTAGAGATCGGGGACTAGGTACAGATACGCAGTATTTT
CSARDRGLGTDTQYF
>.|TRBV7-8|TRBJ1-2|.
TGTGCCAGCAGCCCAGGGGCGGTTTGGGGCTACACCTTC
CASSPGAVWGYTF
>.|TRBV5-5|TRBJ2-7|.
TGTGCCAGCAGCGAGCCCGGGGCTTCCCACGAGCAGTACTTC
CASSEPGASHEQYF
>.|TRBV7-9|TRBJ2-7|.
TGTGCCAGCAGCCTCGGACTCAACTACGAGCAGTACTTC
CASSLGLNYEQYF
>.|TRBV7-2|TRBJ1-5|TRBD1
TGTGCCAGCAGCTTAGGCAGGGGGCCTTATAGCAATCAGCCCCAGCATTTT
CASSLGRGPYSNQPQHF
>.|TRBV5-1|TRBJ2-7|TRBD2
TGCGCCAGCAGCTTGAAACGGGAGGGCGGCGTGCAGTACTTC
CASSLKREGGVQYF
>few|TRBV12-3/TRBV12-4|TRBJ2-5|.
TGTGCCAGCAGTTTAGTTCGAGAGACCCAGTACTTC
CASSLVRETQYF